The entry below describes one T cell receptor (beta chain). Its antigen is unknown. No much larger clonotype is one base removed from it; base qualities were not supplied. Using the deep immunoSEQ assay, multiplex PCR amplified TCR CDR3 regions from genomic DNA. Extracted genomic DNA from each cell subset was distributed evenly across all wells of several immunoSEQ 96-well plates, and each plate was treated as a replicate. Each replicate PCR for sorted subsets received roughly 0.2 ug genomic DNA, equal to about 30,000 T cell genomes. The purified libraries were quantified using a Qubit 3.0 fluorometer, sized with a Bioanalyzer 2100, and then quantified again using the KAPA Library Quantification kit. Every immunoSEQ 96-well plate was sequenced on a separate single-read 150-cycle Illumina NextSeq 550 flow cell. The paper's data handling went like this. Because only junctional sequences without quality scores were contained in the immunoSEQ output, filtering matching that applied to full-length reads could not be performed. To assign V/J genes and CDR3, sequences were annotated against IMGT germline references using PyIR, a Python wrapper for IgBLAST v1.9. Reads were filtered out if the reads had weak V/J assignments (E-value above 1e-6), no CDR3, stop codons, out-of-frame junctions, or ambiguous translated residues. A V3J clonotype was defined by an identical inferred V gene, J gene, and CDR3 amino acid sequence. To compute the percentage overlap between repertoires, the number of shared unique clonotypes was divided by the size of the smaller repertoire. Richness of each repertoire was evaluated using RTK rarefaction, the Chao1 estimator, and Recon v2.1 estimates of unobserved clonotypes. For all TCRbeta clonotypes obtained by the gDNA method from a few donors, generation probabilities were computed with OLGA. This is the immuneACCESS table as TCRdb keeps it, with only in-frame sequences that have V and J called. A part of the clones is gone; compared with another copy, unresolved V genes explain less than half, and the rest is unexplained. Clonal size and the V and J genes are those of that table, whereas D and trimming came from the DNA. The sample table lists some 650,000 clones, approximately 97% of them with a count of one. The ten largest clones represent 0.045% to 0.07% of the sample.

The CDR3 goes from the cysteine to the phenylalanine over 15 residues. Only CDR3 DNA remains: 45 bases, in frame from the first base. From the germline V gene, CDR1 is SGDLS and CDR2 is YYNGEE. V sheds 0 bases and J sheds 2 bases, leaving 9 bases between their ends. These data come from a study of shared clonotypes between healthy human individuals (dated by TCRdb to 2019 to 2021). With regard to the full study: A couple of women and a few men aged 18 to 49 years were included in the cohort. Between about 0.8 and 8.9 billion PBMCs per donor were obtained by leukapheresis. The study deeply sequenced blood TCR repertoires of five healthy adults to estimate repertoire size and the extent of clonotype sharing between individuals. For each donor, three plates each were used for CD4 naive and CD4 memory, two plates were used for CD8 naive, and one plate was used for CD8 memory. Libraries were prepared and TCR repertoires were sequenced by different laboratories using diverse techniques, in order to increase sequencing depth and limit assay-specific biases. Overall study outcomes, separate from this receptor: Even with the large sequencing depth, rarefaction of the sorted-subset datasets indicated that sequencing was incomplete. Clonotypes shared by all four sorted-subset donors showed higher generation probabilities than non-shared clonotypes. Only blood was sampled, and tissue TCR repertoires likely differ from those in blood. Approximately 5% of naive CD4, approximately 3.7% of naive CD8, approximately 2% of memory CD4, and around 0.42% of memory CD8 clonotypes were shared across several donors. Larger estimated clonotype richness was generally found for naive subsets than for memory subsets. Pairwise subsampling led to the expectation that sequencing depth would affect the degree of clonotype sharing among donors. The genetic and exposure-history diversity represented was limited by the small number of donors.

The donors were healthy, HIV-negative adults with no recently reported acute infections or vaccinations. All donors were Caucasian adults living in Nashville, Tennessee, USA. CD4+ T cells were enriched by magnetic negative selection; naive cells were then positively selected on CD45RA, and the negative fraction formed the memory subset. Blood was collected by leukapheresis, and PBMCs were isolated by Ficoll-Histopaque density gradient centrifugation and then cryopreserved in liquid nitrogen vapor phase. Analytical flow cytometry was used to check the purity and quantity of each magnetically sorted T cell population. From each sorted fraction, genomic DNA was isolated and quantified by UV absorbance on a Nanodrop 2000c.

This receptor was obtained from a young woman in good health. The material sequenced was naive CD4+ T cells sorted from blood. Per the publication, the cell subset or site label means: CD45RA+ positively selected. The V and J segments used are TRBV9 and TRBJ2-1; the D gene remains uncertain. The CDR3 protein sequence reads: CASSVAVSPYNEQFF. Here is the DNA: TGTGCCAGCAGCGTAGCTGTGAGTCCCTACAATGAGCAGTTCTTC.